This T cell receptor (beta chain) is drawn from a study of response to subunit inactivated influenza vaccine. Study conclusions and caveats: That few new T cells are recruited by each seasonal influenza vaccination was the authors' suggestion.

This clonotype was detected many times. What it binds is unknown. MiXCR, applied by TCRdb to the RT-PCR reads, yields one record per CDR3 protein. The data contain approximately 700,000 distinct CDR3 sequences, around 14% of them singletons. Trimming pared 8 bases from V and 5 bases from J, leaving 14 bases between. This CDR3 region has 13 residues. Germline lookup yields CDR1 SGHRS and CDR2 YFSETQ. Sequences were derived from PBMCs from blood, sampled 11 to 12 days after vaccination. This sequence was found in a man over 45 who received an inactivated influenza vaccine. The V and J genes are TRBV5-1 and TRBJ2-1; maybe TRBD1 (5 bases). CDR3 in DNA: TGCGCCAGAAACAGGTACTTGCACAATGAGCAGTTCTTC. This gives the protein CARNRYLHNEQFF. Supplemented by reference TRBV5-1 and TRBJ2-1, the full variable domain reads KAGVTQTPRYLIKTRGQQVTLSCSPISGHRSVSWYQQTPGQGLQFLFEYFSETQRNKGNFPGRFSGRQFSNSRSEMNVSTLELGDSALYLCARNRYLHNEQFFGPGTRLTVL.